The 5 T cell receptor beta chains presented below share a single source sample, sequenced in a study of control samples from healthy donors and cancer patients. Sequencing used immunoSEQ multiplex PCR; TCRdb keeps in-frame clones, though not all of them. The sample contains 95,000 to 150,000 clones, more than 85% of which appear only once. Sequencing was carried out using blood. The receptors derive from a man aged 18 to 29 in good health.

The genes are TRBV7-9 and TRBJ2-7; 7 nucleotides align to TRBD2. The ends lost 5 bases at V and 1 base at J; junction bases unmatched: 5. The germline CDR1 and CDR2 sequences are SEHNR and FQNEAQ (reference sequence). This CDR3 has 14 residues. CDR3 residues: CASSRRGESYEQYF. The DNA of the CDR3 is TGTGCCAGCAGCCGCCGGGGGGAATCCTACGAGCAGTACTTC.

The CDR3 loop reads CSVTTGDRGYTF. As DNA, the CDR3 is TGCAGCGTCACGACAGGGGACCGGGGCTACACCTTC. The chain combines TRBV29-1 with TRBJ1-2, with 8 bases that match TRBD1. Germline values: CDR1 SQVTM, CDR2 ANQGSEA. Germline trimming cut 6 bases from V and 8 bases from J; bases unmatched to any gene: 8. There are 12 residues in the CDR3.

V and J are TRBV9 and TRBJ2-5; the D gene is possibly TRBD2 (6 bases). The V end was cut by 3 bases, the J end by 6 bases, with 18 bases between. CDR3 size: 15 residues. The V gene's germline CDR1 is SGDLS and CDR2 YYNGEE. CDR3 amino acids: CASSAGVGLSKTQYF. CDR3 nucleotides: TGTGCCAGCAGCGCGGGAGTTGGATTATCTAAGACCCAGTACTTC.

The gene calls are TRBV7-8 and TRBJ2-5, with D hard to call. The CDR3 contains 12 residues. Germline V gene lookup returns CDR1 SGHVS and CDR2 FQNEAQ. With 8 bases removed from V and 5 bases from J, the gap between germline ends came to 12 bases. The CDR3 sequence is CASGPGRETQYF. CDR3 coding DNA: TGTGCCAGCGGCCCAGGACGGGAGACCCAGTACTTC.

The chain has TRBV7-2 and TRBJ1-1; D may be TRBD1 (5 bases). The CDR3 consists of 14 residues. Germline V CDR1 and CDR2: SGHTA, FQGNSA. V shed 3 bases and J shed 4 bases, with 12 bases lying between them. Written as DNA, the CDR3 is TGTGCCAGCAGCTTTAGCGCGGGGGTCACTGAAGCTTTCTTT. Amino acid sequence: CASSFSAGVTEAFF.